The rows below give T cell receptor beta chains drawn from one sample of a study of beta chain features in type 1 diabetes. This table comes from immunoSEQ multiplex PCR, and its TCRdb copy is limited to in-frame clones, with some not included. This sample carries fewer than 350,000 clones, approximately 16% of them seen once, and the ten largest clones take about 0.014%. Source material: naive CD4+ T cells from blood. The receptors were sampled from a man between 18 and 29 years old with type 1 diabetes. Both conserved end residues are part of each CDR3. The order of the fields is clone size, D gene, J gene, V gene, CDR3 protein, CDR3 DNA. The D gene is left open where the match is weak. Clone size is stated in some rows and not others, as once, few, many or a class when expanded.

abundance: .
d_gene: .
j_gene: TRBJ2-4
v_gene: TRBV20-1
CDR3aa: CSARTENIQYF
CDR3nt: TGCAGTGCTAGAACCGAGAACATTCAGTACTTC

abundance: few
d_gene: .
j_gene: TRBJ1-5
v_gene: TRBV7-9
CDR3aa: CASSSSGEGHQPQHF
CDR3nt: TGTGCCAGCAGCTCCAGCGGCGAGGGCCATCAGCCCCAGCATTTT

abundance: .
d_gene: TRBD1
j_gene: TRBJ1-2
v_gene: TRBV18
CDR3aa: CASSPLDRAVGYTF
CDR3nt: TGTGCCAGCTCACCTTTGGACAGGGCGGTGGGCTACACCTTC

abundance: .
d_gene: .
j_gene: TRBJ1-1
v_gene: TRBV5-1
CDR3aa: CASSSGDTEAFF
CDR3nt: TGCGCCAGCAGCTCCGGGGACACTGAAGCTTTCTTT

abundance: few
d_gene: TRBD2
j_gene: TRBJ2-3
v_gene: TRBV28
CDR3aa: CASSPIGRGATDTQYF
CDR3nt: TGTGCCAGCAGTCCCATTGGGCGGGGGGCCACAGATACGCAGTATTTT

abundance: .
d_gene: .
j_gene: TRBJ1-2
v_gene: TRBV27
CDR3aa: CASSPRQTGGYTF
CDR3nt: TGTGCCAGCAGTCCAAGACAGACGGGTGGCTACACCTTC

abundance: few
d_gene: TRBD2
j_gene: TRBJ2-1
v_gene: TRBV15
CDR3aa: CATRGFGLAGVNEQFF
CDR3nt: TGTGCCACCAGAGGGTTCGGACTAGCGGGAGTCAATGAGCAGTTCTTC

abundance: .
d_gene: .
j_gene: TRBJ2-7
v_gene: TRBV7-9
CDR3aa: CASSLGGSPAYEQYF
CDR3nt: TGTGCCAGCAGCTTAGGTGGCAGTCCTGCCTACGAGCAGTACTTC

abundance: .
d_gene: TRBD2
j_gene: TRBJ2-1
v_gene: TRBV15
CDR3aa: CATSRVRSPSGEYNEQFF
CDR3nt: TGTGCCACCAGCAGAGTCAGGTCGCCTAGCGGGGAGTACAATGAGCAGTTCTTC

abundance: few
d_gene: .
j_gene: TRBJ1-5
v_gene: TRBV30
CDR3aa: CAWSFAGTNNQPQHF
CDR3nt: TGTGCCTGGAGTTTTGCAGGAACGAACAATCAGCCCCAGCATTTT

abundance: few
d_gene: .
j_gene: TRBJ2-1
v_gene: TRBV18
CDR3aa: CASSPIGLGAANEQFF
CDR3nt: TGTGCCAGCTCACCAATAGGCCTTGGGGCTGCAAATGAGCAGTTCTTC

abundance: .
d_gene: TRBD1
j_gene: TRBJ1-1
v_gene: TRBV7-2
CDR3aa: CASSFPDRRATEAFF
CDR3nt: TGTGCCAGCAGCTTTCCGGACAGGCGGGCCACTGAAGCTTTCTTT

abundance: .
d_gene: .
j_gene: TRBJ2-2
v_gene: TRBV19
CDR3aa: CASSIAGTGELFF
CDR3nt: TGTGCCAGTAGTATCGCGGGCACCGGGGAGCTGTTTTTT

abundance: .
d_gene: .
j_gene: TRBJ1-2
v_gene: TRBV29-1
CDR3aa: CSVERGQYSYTF
CDR3nt: TGCAGCGTTGAACGGGGACAATATAGCTACACCTTC

abundance: .
d_gene: TRBD2
j_gene: TRBJ2-1
v_gene: TRBV5-1
CDR3aa: CASSLGLAIYPHEQFF
CDR3nt: TGCGCCAGCAGCTTGGGACTAGCGATTTACCCGCATGAGCAGTTCTTC

abundance: .
d_gene: .
j_gene: TRBJ2-3
v_gene: TRBV10-3
CDR3aa: CAISRTTDTTDTQYF
CDR3nt: TGTGCCATTTCTCGGACTACAGATACCACAGATACGCAGTATTTT

abundance: .
d_gene: TRBD2
j_gene: TRBJ2-1
v_gene: TRBV5-1
CDR3aa: CASSWDYKNEQFF
CDR3nt: TGCGCCAGCAGCTGGGACTACAAGAATGAGCAGTTCTTC

abundance: .
d_gene: .
j_gene: TRBJ1-1
v_gene: TRBV7-9
CDR3aa: CASTQEQGNTEAFF
CDR3nt: TGTGCCAGCACGCAGGAGCAGGGGAACACTGAAGCTTTCTTT

abundance: .
d_gene: .
j_gene: TRBJ2-7
v_gene: TRBV6-5
CDR3aa: CASSYSEGYEQYF
CDR3nt: TGTGCCAGCAGTTACTCGGAGGGCTACGAGCAGTACTTC

abundance: .
d_gene: TRBD2
j_gene: TRBJ2-3
v_gene: TRBV5-1
CDR3aa: CASSLAASGRDTQYF
CDR3nt: TGCGCCAGCAGCTTGGCGGCTAGCGGGCGGGATACGCAGTATTTT

abundance: .
d_gene: TRBD1
j_gene: TRBJ1-2
v_gene: TRBV5-4
CDR3aa: CASSLETGRRSGGYTF
CDR3nt: TGTGCCAGCAGCTTGGAGACAGGGAGGCGGTCCGGTGGCTACACCTTC

abundance: few
d_gene: .
j_gene: TRBJ2-7
v_gene: TRBV28
CDR3aa: CASGRGTSGEQYF
CDR3nt: TGTGCCAGCGGCCGGGGAACCTCCGGCGAGCAGTACTTC

abundance: .
d_gene: .
j_gene: TRBJ2-1
v_gene: TRBV15
CDR3aa: CATSRDPQGSEQFF
CDR3nt: TGTGCCACCAGCAGAGATCCGCAGGGCAGTGAGCAGTTCTTC

abundance: .
d_gene: TRBD1
j_gene: TRBJ2-6
v_gene: TRBV19
CDR3aa: CASKRRTGGTGANVLTF
CDR3nt: TGTGCCAGTAAGAGAAGGACAGGGGGCACTGGGGCCAACGTCCTGACTTTC